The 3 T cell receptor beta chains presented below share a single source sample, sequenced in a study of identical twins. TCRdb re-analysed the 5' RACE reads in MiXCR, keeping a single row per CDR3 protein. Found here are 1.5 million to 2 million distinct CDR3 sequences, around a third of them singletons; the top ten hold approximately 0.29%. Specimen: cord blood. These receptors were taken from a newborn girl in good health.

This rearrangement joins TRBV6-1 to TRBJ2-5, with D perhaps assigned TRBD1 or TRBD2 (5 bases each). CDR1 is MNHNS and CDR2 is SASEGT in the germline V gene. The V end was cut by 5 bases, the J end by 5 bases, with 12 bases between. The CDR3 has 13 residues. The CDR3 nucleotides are TGTGCCAGCAGTCCCGGGGCCATCGAGACCCAGTACTTC. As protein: CASSPGAIETQYF.

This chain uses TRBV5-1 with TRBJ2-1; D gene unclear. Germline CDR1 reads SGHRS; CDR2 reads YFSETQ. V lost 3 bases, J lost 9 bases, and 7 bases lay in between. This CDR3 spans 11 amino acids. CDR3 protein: CASSWDVEQFF. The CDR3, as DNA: TGCGCCAGCAGCTGGGATGTTGAGCAGTTCTTC.

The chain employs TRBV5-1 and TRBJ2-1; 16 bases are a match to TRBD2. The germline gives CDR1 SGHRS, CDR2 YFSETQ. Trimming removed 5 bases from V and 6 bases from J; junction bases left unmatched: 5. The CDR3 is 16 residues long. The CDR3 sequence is CASRPGTSGRANEQFF. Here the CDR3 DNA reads TGCGCCAGCAGACCCGGGACTAGCGGGAGGGCCAATGAGCAGTTCTTC.